This TCR beta chain was obtained from a study of vaccination effects on CD4 cells after COVID-19. Peptide-pool stimulation followed by sequencing identified expanded antigen-specific CD4+ clonotypes in the ViraFEST assay. Subsequent to a culture period of under 11 days, CD4+ T cells were isolated. The person acquired a PCR-confirmed SARS-CoV-2 infection between March and December 2020. A remark on this clone: Its cognate antigen is unknown.

TCRdb keeps only in-frame clones here, not all; method: immunoSEQ multiplex PCR. The repertoire holds about 24,000 clones, with about 72% as singletons. There are 16 residues in the CDR3. Germline CDR1 reads SNHLY; CDR2 reads FYNNEI. Trimming removed 5 bases at V and 0 bases at J, with 14 bases between. The origin of this receptor is a human donor who had a prior SARS-CoV-2 infection. The sample was CD4+ T cells from PBMCs cultured with SARS-CoV-2 spike peptides, taken before COVID-19 vaccination. The chain links TRBV2 to TRBJ1-5; D might be TRBD1 (6 bases). DNA of the CDR3: TGTGCCAGCAGTAAACAGGGAGGGTATAGCAATCAGCCCCAGCATTTT. This codes for CASSKQGGYSNQPQHF. The variable domain in full, with the rest retrieved from reference TRBV2 and TRBJ1-5, is EPEVTQTPSHQVTQMGQEVILRCVPISNHLYFYWYRQILGQKVEFLVSFYNNEISEKSEIFDDQFSVERPDGSNFTLKIRSTKLEDSAMYFCASSKQGGYSNQPQHFGDGTRLSIL.